This record covers a single TCR beta chain. Original handling: Scientists estimated how many nucleated cells there were by amplifying reference gene primers. The repertoire was sequenced with immunoSEQ multiplex PCR; TCRdb's copy has only in-frame clones and lacks some. The DNA was the basis for D and trimming; V, J and clone size are from that table. There are around 160,000 clones in the sample; 80% occur only once, and 3% to 3.5% lies in the top ten. The data derive from a study of blood T cell repertoires in COVID-19. Study overall: Samples came from the United States, Italy and Spain, spanning acute and convalescent COVID-19. T cells, B-cell-depleted T cells, or PBMCs provided the cDNA or gDNA that served as material.

Each recovered donor of Cohort 3 presented with two negative PCRs, clearance, or symptom resolution. Looked up from germline, CDR1 is LNHDA and CDR2 is SQIVND (reference sequence). The length of the CDR3 is 16 residues. V was shortened by 7 bases and J by 1 base, with 19 bases between the two germline ends. V is TRBV19 and J is TRBJ1-1; D remains unclear. The source material was PBMCs or T cells enriched from blood (not recorded which). This sequence originates from a woman aged 55-70 years who had recovered from COVID-19. The CDR3 sequence is CASNRGGDRTNTEAFF. The CDR3 bases are TGTGCCAGTAATCGTGGAGGTGATCGTACGAACACTGAAGCTTTCTTT.